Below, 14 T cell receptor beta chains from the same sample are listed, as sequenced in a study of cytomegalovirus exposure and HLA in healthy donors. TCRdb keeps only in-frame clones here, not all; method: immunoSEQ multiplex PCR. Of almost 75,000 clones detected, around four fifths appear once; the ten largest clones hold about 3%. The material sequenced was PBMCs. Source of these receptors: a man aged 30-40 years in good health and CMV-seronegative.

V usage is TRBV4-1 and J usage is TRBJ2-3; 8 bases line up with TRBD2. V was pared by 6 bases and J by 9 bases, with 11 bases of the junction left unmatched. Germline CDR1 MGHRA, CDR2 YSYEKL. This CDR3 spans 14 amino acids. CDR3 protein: CASRSGGTGGTQYF. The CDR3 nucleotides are TGCGCCAGCAGGAGCGGGGGAACCGGTGGAACGCAGTATTTT.

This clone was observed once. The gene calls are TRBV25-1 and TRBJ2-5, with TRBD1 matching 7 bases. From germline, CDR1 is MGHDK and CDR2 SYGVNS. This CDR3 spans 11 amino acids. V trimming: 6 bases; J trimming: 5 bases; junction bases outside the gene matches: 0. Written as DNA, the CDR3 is TGTGCCAGCAGAGGGGGCGAGACCCAGTACTTC. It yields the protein CASRGGETQYF.

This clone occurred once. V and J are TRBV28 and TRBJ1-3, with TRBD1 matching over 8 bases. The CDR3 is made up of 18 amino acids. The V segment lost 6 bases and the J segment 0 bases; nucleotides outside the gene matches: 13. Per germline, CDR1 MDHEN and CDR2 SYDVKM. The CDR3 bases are TGTGCCAGCAGCCCCGCGGGGACAGGACCAACCTCTGGAAACACCATATATTTT. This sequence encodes CASSPAGTGPTSGNTIYF. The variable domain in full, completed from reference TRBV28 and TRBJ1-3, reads DVKVTQSSRYLVKRTGEKVFLECVQDMDHENMFWYRQDPGLGLRLIYFSYDVKMKEKGDIPEGYSVSREKKERFSLILESASTNQTSMYLCASSPAGTGPTSGNTIYFGEGSWLTVV.

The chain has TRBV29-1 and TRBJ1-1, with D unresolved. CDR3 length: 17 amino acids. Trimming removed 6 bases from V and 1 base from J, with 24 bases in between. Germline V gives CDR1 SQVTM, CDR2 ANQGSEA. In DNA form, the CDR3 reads TGCAGCGTCTCGTCCCTCCTTGGATTTAACAGGAACACTGAAGCTTTCTTT. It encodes CSVSSLLGFNRNTEAFF.

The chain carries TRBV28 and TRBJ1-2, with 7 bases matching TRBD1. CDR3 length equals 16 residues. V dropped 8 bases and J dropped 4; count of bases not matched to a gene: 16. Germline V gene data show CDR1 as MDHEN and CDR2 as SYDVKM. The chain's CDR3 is CASGTAVGYRGYGYTF. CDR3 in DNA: TGTGCCAGCGGAACGGCGGTTGGCTACAGGGGCTATGGCTACACCTTC.

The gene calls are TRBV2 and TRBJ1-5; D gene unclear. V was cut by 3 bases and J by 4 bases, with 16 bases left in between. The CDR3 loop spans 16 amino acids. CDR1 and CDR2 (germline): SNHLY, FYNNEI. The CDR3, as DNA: TGTGCCAGCAGTGAGGGTCCGGGAGCTCCGAATCAGCCCCAGCATTTT. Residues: CASSEGPGAPNQPQHF.

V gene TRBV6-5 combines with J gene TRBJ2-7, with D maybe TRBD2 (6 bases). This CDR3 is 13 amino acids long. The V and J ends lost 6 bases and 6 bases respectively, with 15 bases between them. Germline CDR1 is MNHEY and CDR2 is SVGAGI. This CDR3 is CASRPDPGSEQYF. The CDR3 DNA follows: TGTGCCAGCAGGCCGGACCCCGGGAGCGAGCAGTACTTC.

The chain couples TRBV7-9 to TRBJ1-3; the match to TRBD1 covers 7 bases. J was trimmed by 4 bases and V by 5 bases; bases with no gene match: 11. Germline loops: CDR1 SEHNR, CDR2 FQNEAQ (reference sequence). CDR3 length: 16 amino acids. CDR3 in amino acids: CASSKTGNTFGNTIYF. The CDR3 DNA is TGTGCCAGCAGCAAGACAGGGAACACGTTCGGAAACACCATATATTTT.

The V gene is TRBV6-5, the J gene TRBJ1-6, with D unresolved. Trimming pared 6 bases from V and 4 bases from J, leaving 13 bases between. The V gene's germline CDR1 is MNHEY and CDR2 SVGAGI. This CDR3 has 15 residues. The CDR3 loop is CASRTTGIYNSPLHF. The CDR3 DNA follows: TGTGCCAGCAGAACGACGGGAATATATAATTCACCCCTCCACTTT.

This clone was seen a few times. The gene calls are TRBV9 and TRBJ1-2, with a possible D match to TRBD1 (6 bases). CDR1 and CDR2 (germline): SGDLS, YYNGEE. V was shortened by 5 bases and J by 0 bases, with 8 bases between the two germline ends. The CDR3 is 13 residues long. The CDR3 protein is CASSTGSNYGYTF. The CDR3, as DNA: TGTGCCAGCAGTACAGGGTCTAACTATGGCTACACCTTC.

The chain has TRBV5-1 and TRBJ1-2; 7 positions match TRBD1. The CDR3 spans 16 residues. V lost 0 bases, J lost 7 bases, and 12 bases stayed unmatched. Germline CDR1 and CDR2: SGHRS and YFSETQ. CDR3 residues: CASSLGRDRVDSGYTF. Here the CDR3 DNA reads TGCGCCAGCAGCTTGGGCCGTGACAGGGTGGATAGTGGCTACACCTTC.

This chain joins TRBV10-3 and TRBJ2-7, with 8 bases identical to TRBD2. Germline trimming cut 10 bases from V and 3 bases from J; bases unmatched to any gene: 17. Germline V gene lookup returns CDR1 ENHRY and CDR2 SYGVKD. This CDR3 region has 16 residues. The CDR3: CATSGEERGIIYEQYF. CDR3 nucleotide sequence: TGTGCCACCTCTGGTGAGGAGCGGGGGATAATCTACGAGCAGTACTTC.

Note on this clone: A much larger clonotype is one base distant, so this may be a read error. The CDR3, as DNA: TGTGCCAGCAGTTCAGGGAATCAGCCCCAGCATTTT. It specifies CASSSGNQPQHF. The rearrangement links TRBV6-5 to TRBJ1-5; perhaps TRBD1 as D (5 bases). The CDR3 contains 12 residues. V was clipped by 4 bases and J by 4 bases, with 5 bases between them. CDR1 and CDR2 from the germline V gene are MNHEY and SVGAGI.

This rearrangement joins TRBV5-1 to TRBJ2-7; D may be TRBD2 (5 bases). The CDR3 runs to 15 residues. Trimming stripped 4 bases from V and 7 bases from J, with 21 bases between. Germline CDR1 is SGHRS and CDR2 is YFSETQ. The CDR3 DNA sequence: TGCGCCAGCAGCGGTTATCGGGGTGATCAGTGGGAGCAGTACGTC. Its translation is CASSGYRGDQWEQYV.